This TCR beta chain emerged from a study of blood T cell repertoires in COVID-19. Overall study: The samples span acute and convalescent COVID-19 from the United States, Italy and Spain. Sources were T cells, B-cell-depleted T cells, or PBMCs; the material itself was cDNA or gDNA.

How the authors handled the data: Estimation of nucleated cell counts relied on the amplification of reference gene primers. Clones were sequenced by immunoSEQ multiplex PCR, and TCRdb holds only the in-frame ones, with some missing. V and J calls and clone size are given by that table; D and trimming were obtained from the DNA. The sample gives tens of thousands of clones, 82% of which show up once; 4.1% is in the top ten. The table lists this clone with a count of one. Germline V lookup: CDR1 MNHEY, CDR2 SVGAGI. V was trimmed by 0 bases and J by 9 bases, leaving 12 bases between them. The CDR3 runs 13 residues.

V is TRBV6-5 and J is TRBJ2-7; D gene unclear. This receptor was taken from a woman in her sixties with acute or convalescent COVID-19. Specimen: peripheral blood. This CDR3 is CASSYSGPIVQYF. The DNA for the CDR3 is TGTGCCAGCAGTTACTCGGGCCCCATCGTGCAGTACTTC.